This passage covers 2 T cell receptor beta chains from one sample sequenced in a study of CD8+CD57+ T cells in acquired aplastic anemia. It was genomic DNA that served as the template for profiling TCR beta VDJ and CDR3. TCRdb recomputed calls from the reads with MiXCR, one row per CDR3 protein. Of about 160,000 distinct CDR3 sequences in the sample, 48% were seen once. Patients included in sequencing had previously demonstrated CD8+CD57+ cell expansion by flow cytometry. Material: sorted CD4+, CD8+, or CD8+CD57+ T cells (not recorded which) from PBMCs. The receptor source for this set is a human donor with aplastic anemia.

This clonotype was detected only once. A much larger clone is a single base away; this may be a read error. The chain employs TRBV9 and TRBJ2-2; D gene uncertain. The germline V gene encodes CDR1 SGDLS and CDR2 YYNGEE. Trimming shortened V by 5 bases and J by 4 bases, and 15 bases separated the two germline ends. The CDR3 is made up of 15 amino acids. CDR3 sequence (DNA): TGTGCCAGCAGGGTCGGTGACTTTACCACCGGGGAGCTGTTTTTT. Translating it yields CASRVGDFTTGELFF.

This clonotype has only a few counts. The V call is TRBV12-3 or TRBV12-4, the J call TRBJ2-1; D is uncertain. The CDR3 has 14 residues. V was pared by 3 bases and J by 5 bases, with 11 bases between. CDR3: CASSLSMGDNEQFF. The CDR3 coding sequence is TGTGCCAGCAGTTTGTCGATGGGTGACAATGAGCAGTTCTTC.